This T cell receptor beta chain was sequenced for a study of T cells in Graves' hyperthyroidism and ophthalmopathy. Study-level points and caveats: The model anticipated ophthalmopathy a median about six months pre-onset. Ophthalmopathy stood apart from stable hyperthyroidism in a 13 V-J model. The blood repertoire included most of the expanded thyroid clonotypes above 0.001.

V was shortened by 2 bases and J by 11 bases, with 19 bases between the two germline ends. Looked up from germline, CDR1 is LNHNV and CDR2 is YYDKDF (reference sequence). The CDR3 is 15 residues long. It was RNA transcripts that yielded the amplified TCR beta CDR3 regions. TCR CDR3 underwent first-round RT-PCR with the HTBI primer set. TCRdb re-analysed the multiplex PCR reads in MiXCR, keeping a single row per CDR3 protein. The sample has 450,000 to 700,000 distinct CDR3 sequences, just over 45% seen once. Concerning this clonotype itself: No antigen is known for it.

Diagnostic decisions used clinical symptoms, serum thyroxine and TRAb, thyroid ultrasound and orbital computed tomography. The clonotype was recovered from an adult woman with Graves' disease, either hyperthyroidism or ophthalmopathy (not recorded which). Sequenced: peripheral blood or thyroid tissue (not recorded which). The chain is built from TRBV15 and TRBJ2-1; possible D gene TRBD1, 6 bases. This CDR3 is CATSRPRGNQPQQFF. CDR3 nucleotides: TGTGCCACCAGCAGACCAAGGGGGAACCAGCCCCAGCAGTTCTTC. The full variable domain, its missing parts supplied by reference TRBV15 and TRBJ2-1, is DAMVIQNPRYQVTQFGKPVTLSCSQTLNHNVMYWYQQKSSQAPKLLFHYYDKDFNNEADTPDNFQSRRPNTSFCFLDIRSPGLGDTAMYLCATSRPRGNQPQQFFGPGTRLTVL.